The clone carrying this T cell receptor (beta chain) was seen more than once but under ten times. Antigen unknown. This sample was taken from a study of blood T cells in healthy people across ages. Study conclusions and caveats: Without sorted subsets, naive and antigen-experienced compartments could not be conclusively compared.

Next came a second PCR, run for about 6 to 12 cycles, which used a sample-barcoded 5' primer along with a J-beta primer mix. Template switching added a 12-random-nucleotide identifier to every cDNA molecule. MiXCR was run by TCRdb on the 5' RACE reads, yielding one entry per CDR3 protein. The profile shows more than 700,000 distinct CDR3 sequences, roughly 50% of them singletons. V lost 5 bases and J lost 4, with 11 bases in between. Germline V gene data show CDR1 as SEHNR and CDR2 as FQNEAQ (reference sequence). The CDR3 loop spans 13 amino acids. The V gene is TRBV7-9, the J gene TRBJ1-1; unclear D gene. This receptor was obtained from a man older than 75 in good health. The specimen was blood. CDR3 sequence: CASSAPAATEAFF. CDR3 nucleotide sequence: TGTGCCAGCAGCGCTCCCGCAGCCACTGAAGCTTTCTTT.